The rows below give T cell receptor beta chains drawn from one sample of a study of blood T cell repertoires in COVID-19. Method: immunoSEQ multiplex PCR; TCRdb's copy keeps in-frame clones and lacks some. Here the sample spans under 55,000 clones, roughly 87% being singletons. The material sequenced was peripheral blood. The receptors were sampled from a woman older than 75 with active COVID-19. The CDR3 runs from the conserved cysteine through the conserved F or W. The D gene is left open where the match is weak. Clone size is shown for a subset of rows, as once, few, many or a class of expanded clone.

j_call: TRBJ2-1; d_call: .; v_call: TRBV11-1; clone_size: .; cdr3_nt: TGTGCCAGCAGCTTAGTGGGGGGGCAATACAATGAGCAGTTCTTC; cdr3_aa: CASSLVGGQYNEQFF
j_call: TRBJ1-1; d_call: TRBD1; v_call: TRBV11-2; clone_size: .; cdr3_nt: TGTGCCAGCAGCTTACTGACAGGGTCGAACACTGAAGCTTTCTTT; cdr3_aa: CASSLLTGSNTEAFF
j_call: TRBJ2-1; d_call: .; v_call: TRBV18; clone_size: few; cdr3_nt: TGTGCCAGCTCACCGGACAGTTTCCACAATGAGCAGTTCTTC; cdr3_aa: CASSPDSFHNEQFF
j_call: TRBJ2-5; d_call: TRBD2; v_call: TRBV5-6; clone_size: .; cdr3_nt: TGTGCCAGCAGCAAATACCATAGCGGGGGGGAGACCCAGTACTTC; cdr3_aa: CASSKYHSGGETQYF
j_call: TRBJ2-3; d_call: TRBD1; v_call: TRBV25-1; clone_size: .; cdr3_nt: TGTGCCAGCAGTGAGTGGACAGGGGGCGCAGATACGCAGTATTTT; cdr3_aa: CASSEWTGGADTQYF
j_call: TRBJ1-2; d_call: .; v_call: TRBV28; clone_size: .; cdr3_nt: TGTGCCAGCAGTTTTTTGCAGGGGACGTACACCTTC; cdr3_aa: CASSFLQGTYTF
j_call: TRBJ2-1; d_call: TRBD1; v_call: TRBV6-5; clone_size: .; cdr3_nt: TGTGCCAGCAGTTACGGCAGGGGGCTCTACAATGAGCAGTTCTTC; cdr3_aa: CASSYGRGLYNEQFF
j_call: TRBJ1-2; d_call: .; v_call: TRBV7-2; clone_size: once; cdr3_nt: TGTGCCAGCAGCCCAGTTTCCTTTCGCTATGGCTACACCTTC; cdr3_aa: CASSPVSFRYGYTF
j_call: TRBJ2-3; d_call: TRBD2; v_call: TRBV11-3; clone_size: .; cdr3_nt: TGTGCCAGCAGCTCCCTCGCCGGGGGGAGTACGCAGTATTTT; cdr3_aa: CASSSLAGGSTQYF
j_call: TRBJ2-7; d_call: .; v_call: TRBV3-1/TRBV3-2; clone_size: once; cdr3_nt: TGTGCCAGCAGTCGAGGGTTGTACGAGCAGTACTTC; cdr3_aa: CASSRGLYEQYF
j_call: TRBJ2-7; d_call: TRBD1; v_call: TRBV19; clone_size: .; cdr3_nt: TGTGCCAGTAGCGGACAGGTCACCTCCTACGAGCAGTACTTC; cdr3_aa: CASSGQVTSYEQYF
j_call: TRBJ1-6; d_call: .; v_call: TRBV3-1/TRBV3-2; clone_size: .; cdr3_nt: TGTGCCAGCAGCCTGGGCGGGGCGGGGTCCTATAATTCACCCCTCCACTTT; cdr3_aa: CASSLGGAGSYNSPLHF
j_call: TRBJ1-1; d_call: .; v_call: TRBV3-1/TRBV3-2; clone_size: .; cdr3_nt: TGTGCCAGCAGCCAAGAGGGGGGTAGCACTGAAGCTTTCTTT; cdr3_aa: CASSQEGGSTEAFF
j_call: TRBJ1-2; d_call: TRBD1; v_call: TRBV7-9; clone_size: .; cdr3_nt: TGTGCCAGCAGCGGTCAACAGGGGGGGCATGGCTACACCTTC; cdr3_aa: CASSGQQGGHGYTF
j_call: TRBJ1-2; d_call: .; v_call: TRBV2; clone_size: .; cdr3_nt: TGTGCCAGCAGTGAGATGGGCAGGGGCCTTGCCTACTTC; cdr3_aa: CASSEMGRGLAYF
j_call: TRBJ2-3; d_call: TRBD1; v_call: TRBV18; clone_size: .; cdr3_nt: TGTGCCAGCTCGGCCGGGACAGGGGGCAAAAATACGCAGTATTTT; cdr3_aa: CASSAGTGGKNTQYF
j_call: TRBJ1-4; d_call: TRBD1; v_call: TRBV6-5; clone_size: .; cdr3_nt: TGTGCCAGCAGTCGGGACAGAGATGAAAAACTGTTTTTT; cdr3_aa: CASSRDRDEKLFF
j_call: TRBJ1-2; d_call: .; v_call: TRBV27; clone_size: once; cdr3_nt: TGTGCCAGCAGCTGGGGGGTGAGCTATGGCTACACCTTC; cdr3_aa: CASSWGVSYGYTF
j_call: TRBJ2-1; d_call: TRBD1; v_call: TRBV6-5; clone_size: .; cdr3_nt: TGTGCCAGCAGTCCGCCCGGGACAGAAAATGAGCAGTTCTTC; cdr3_aa: CASSPPGTENEQFF
j_call: TRBJ2-5; d_call: .; v_call: TRBV2; clone_size: .; cdr3_nt: TGTGCCACAGCCCGTCAGGGACTCCCCCAAGAGACCCAGTACTTC; cdr3_aa: CATARQGLPQETQYF
j_call: TRBJ2-5; d_call: .; v_call: TRBV7-9; clone_size: .; cdr3_nt: TGTGCCAGCAGCTTCGTCGTGGGGGAGGAAAAGACCCAGTACTTC; cdr3_aa: CASSFVVGEEKTQYF
j_call: TRBJ2-3; d_call: TRBD2; v_call: TRBV9; clone_size: .; cdr3_nt: TGTGCCAGCAGCGTAGCTCCGCTCGGGGGGGGCACAGATACGCAGTATTTT; cdr3_aa: CASSVAPLGGGTDTQYF
j_call: TRBJ1-5; d_call: TRBD1; v_call: TRBV30; clone_size: .; cdr3_nt: TGTGCCTGGAGGGGCCAGGGGGCTAGTGGCAATCAGCCCCAGCATTTT; cdr3_aa: CAWRGQGASGNQPQHF
j_call: TRBJ2-1; d_call: TRBD1; v_call: TRBV5-4; clone_size: .; cdr3_nt: TGTGCCAGCAGCCCCCAGGGGGTGAATGAGCAGTTCTTC; cdr3_aa: CASSPQGVNEQFF
j_call: TRBJ1-2; d_call: TRBD1; v_call: TRBV13; clone_size: few; cdr3_nt: TGTGCCAGCAGCCGAACAGGGGTGAATGGCTACACCTTC; cdr3_aa: CASSRTGVNGYTF
j_call: TRBJ1-3; d_call: TRBD1; v_call: TRBV7-2; clone_size: once; cdr3_nt: TGTGCCAGCAGCTTCCAACAGGGGGGAAACACCATATATTTT; cdr3_aa: CASSFQQGGNTIYF
j_call: TRBJ2-7; d_call: TRBD2; v_call: TRBV29-1; clone_size: .; cdr3_nt: TGCAGCGTTGAAGACCCACTAGCGGGGGGCGACGAGCAGTACTTC; cdr3_aa: CSVEDPLAGGDEQYF
j_call: TRBJ1-3; d_call: .; v_call: TRBV5-6; clone_size: .; cdr3_nt: TGTGCCAGCAGCTTGGCGGGCACGAGGAGGGTCTCTGGAAACACCATATATTTT; cdr3_aa: CASSLAGTRRVSGNTIYF
j_call: TRBJ2-2; d_call: .; v_call: TRBV4-2; clone_size: .; cdr3_nt: TGTGCCAGCAGCCAAGGGACAGCTAGCCTTGGCACCGGGGAGCTGTTTTTT; cdr3_aa: CASSQGTASLGTGELFF
j_call: TRBJ2-2; d_call: TRBD1; v_call: TRBV10-1; clone_size: .; cdr3_nt: TGCGCCAGCAGCGCCTGGGGGACAGGGTCTGACACCGGGGAGCTGTTTTTT; cdr3_aa: CASSAWGTGSDTGELFF
j_call: TRBJ1-1; d_call: .; v_call: TRBV6-5; clone_size: .; cdr3_nt: TGTGCCAGCAGTTTAACAGGGCGGATCACGGAAGCTTTCTTT; cdr3_aa: CASSLTGRITEAFF
j_call: TRBJ1-1; d_call: .; v_call: TRBV14; clone_size: .; cdr3_nt: TGTGCCAGCAGCCAACTTGACAGGAGTCCCATGAACACTGAAGCTTTCTTT; cdr3_aa: CASSQLDRSPMNTEAFF
j_call: TRBJ1-2; d_call: TRBD1; v_call: TRBV28; clone_size: .; cdr3_nt: TGTGCCAGCACTAACTCTGGGACAGGGGGATACTATGGCTACACCTTC; cdr3_aa: CASTNSGTGGYYGYTF
j_call: TRBJ2-6; d_call: TRBD1; v_call: TRBV7-3; clone_size: .; cdr3_nt: TGTGCCAGCAGCTTGACAGGGTTCCCTGGGGCCAACGTCCTGACTTTC; cdr3_aa: CASSLTGFPGANVLTF
j_call: TRBJ2-5; d_call: .; v_call: TRBV5-4; clone_size: .; cdr3_nt: TGTGCCAGCAGCTCGCAGGGATACGAGACCCAGTACTTC; cdr3_aa: CASSSQGYETQYF
j_call: TRBJ2-7; d_call: TRBD2; v_call: TRBV10-2; clone_size: .; cdr3_nt: TGCGCCAGCAGTGGCTTATTTAGCGGGCGGCCCCCCTACGAGCAGTACTTC; cdr3_aa: CASSGLFSGRPPYEQYF
j_call: TRBJ1-2; d_call: .; v_call: TRBV3-1/TRBV3-2; clone_size: .; cdr3_nt: TGTGCCAGCAGCCAAGATTTAGGGAGCAGGTTTCGTGGGTTTAACTATGGCTACACCTTC; cdr3_aa: CASSQDLGSRFRGFNYGYTF
j_call: TRBJ2-7; d_call: .; v_call: TRBV2; clone_size: .; cdr3_nt: TGTGCCAGCAGCCCTACTACACAACACGAGCAGTACTTC; cdr3_aa: CASSPTTQHEQYF
j_call: TRBJ2-1; d_call: TRBD2; v_call: TRBV7-6; clone_size: .; cdr3_nt: TGTGCCAGCAGCTTACTTGATCTAGCGGGGGGATACAATGAGCAGTTCTTC; cdr3_aa: CASSLLDLAGGYNEQFF
j_call: TRBJ1-2; d_call: TRBD1; v_call: TRBV13; clone_size: .; cdr3_nt: TGTGCCAGCAGCGCCAGTTACCGGGGACAGCCTAACTATGGCTACACCTTC; cdr3_aa: CASSASYRGQPNYGYTF
j_call: TRBJ2-7; d_call: .; v_call: TRBV25-1; clone_size: .; cdr3_nt: TGTGCCAGCAGTGAATCTCCGGCCTACGAGCAGTACTTC; cdr3_aa: CASSESPAYEQYF
j_call: TRBJ2-7; d_call: TRBD1; v_call: TRBV25-1; clone_size: .; cdr3_nt: TGTGCCAGCAGTGCCACAGGGGTTGAGCAGTACTTC; cdr3_aa: CASSATGVEQYF
j_call: TRBJ2-2; d_call: TRBD2; v_call: TRBV3-1/TRBV3-2; clone_size: .; cdr3_nt: TGTGCCAGCAGCCCACAACTAGCGGGGCGGATCACCGGGGAGCTGTTTTTT; cdr3_aa: CASSPQLAGRITGELFF
j_call: TRBJ2-7; d_call: TRBD1; v_call: TRBV19; clone_size: .; cdr3_nt: TGTGCCAGTAAACCCCGCGGACAGGCCGCCTACGAGCAGTACTTC; cdr3_aa: CASKPRGQAAYEQYF
j_call: TRBJ1-5; d_call: TRBD1; v_call: TRBV7-2; clone_size: .; cdr3_nt: TGTGCCAGCAGCTTGGGACAGGGGGCGTTTATTGGCAATCAGCCCCAGCATTTT; cdr3_aa: CASSLGQGAFIGNQPQHF
j_call: TRBJ2-2; d_call: TRBD1; v_call: TRBV10-3; clone_size: few; cdr3_nt: TGTGCCATCAATGGAGGGACAGGGGGCAACGGGAACACCGGGGAGCTGTTTTTT; cdr3_aa: CAINGGTGGNGNTGELFF
j_call: TRBJ1-1; d_call: .; v_call: TRBV7-2; clone_size: few; cdr3_nt: TGTGCCAGCAGCGCCTACAGGACCGCCAACACTGAAGCTTTCTTT; cdr3_aa: CASSAYRTANTEAFF
j_call: TRBJ2-7; d_call: .; v_call: TRBV4-2; clone_size: .; cdr3_nt: TGTGCCAGCAGCCAAGATCACAGGGTATCACACTACGAGCAGTACTTC; cdr3_aa: CASSQDHRVSHYEQYF
j_call: TRBJ2-7; d_call: .; v_call: TRBV2; clone_size: .; cdr3_nt: TGTGCCAGCAGTGCGGGTGCCGTATACGAGCAGTACTTC; cdr3_aa: CASSAGAVYEQYF
j_call: TRBJ1-2; d_call: .; v_call: TRBV7-2; clone_size: .; cdr3_nt: TGTGCCAGCAGCTCGCAACTAAACTATGGCTACACCTTC; cdr3_aa: CASSSQLNYGYTF
j_call: TRBJ1-1; d_call: .; v_call: TRBV11-2; clone_size: .; cdr3_nt: TGTGCCAGCAGCCCAAGAGAGGTGGGAGCTTTCTTT; cdr3_aa: CASSPREVGAFF
j_call: TRBJ2-7; d_call: .; v_call: TRBV11-2; clone_size: .; cdr3_nt: TGTGCCAGCAGCTCTGCCTACGAGCAGTACTTC; cdr3_aa: CASSSAYEQYF
j_call: TRBJ2-7; d_call: .; v_call: TRBV5-6; clone_size: .; cdr3_nt: TGTGCCAGCAGCTTGACGAAGGGAGTCTCCTACGAGCAGTACTTC; cdr3_aa: CASSLTKGVSYEQYF
j_call: TRBJ1-1; d_call: .; v_call: TRBV11-2; clone_size: .; cdr3_nt: TGTGCCAGCAGCTTAATTGGGGAAGGGGCCGGCACTGAAGCTTTCTTT; cdr3_aa: CASSLIGEGAGTEAFF
j_call: TRBJ2-1; d_call: TRBD2; v_call: TRBV5-1; clone_size: once; cdr3_nt: TGCGCCAGCAGCCCCACTAGCGGGGTTCGCAATGAGCAGTTCTTC; cdr3_aa: CASSPTSGVRNEQFF